The 20 T cell receptor beta chains reported below all come from one sample, sequenced in a study of shared clonotypes between healthy human individuals. CD45RO-negative, CCR7-selected cells formed the naive CD8 fraction, which excluded terminally differentiated effector memory CD45RA+ cells. Sequenced by immunoSEQ multiplex PCR; TCRdb stores in-frame clones only, minus some. Of about 2.2 million clones in the sample, about 93% are singletons; the top ten hold roughly 1.8%. Sequencing used naive CD8+ T cells from PBMCs. The receptors were sampled from a man younger than 35 in good health. Some clones in this sample may be carry-over from other donors' samples.

This rearrangement joins TRBV4-1 to TRBJ1-5, with no clear D. Trimming left V 4 bases short and J 7 bases short, with 14 bases between. Germline V gene lookup returns CDR1 MGHRA and CDR2 YSYEKL. The length of the CDR3 is 14 residues. This chain's CDR3 is CASSLGLVRQPQHF. The CDR3 coding sequence is TGCGCCAGCAGCCTCGGGTTGGTTCGGCAGCCCCAGCATTTT.

The chain carries TRBV2 and TRBJ2-7; perhaps TRBD1 as D (5 bases). Germline CDR1 and CDR2: SNHLY and FYNNEI. Trimming shortened V by 3 bases and J by 5 bases, and 11 bases separated the two germline ends. This CDR3 is 13 amino acids long. CDR3 sequence reads: CASSEPGFHEQYF. In DNA form, the CDR3 reads TGTGCCAGCAGTGAGCCAGGGTTCCACGAGCAGTACTTC. The variable domain in full, completed from reference TRBV2 and TRBJ2-7, reads EPEVTQTPSHQVTQMGQEVILRCVPISNHLYFYWYRQILGQKVEFLVSFYNNEISEKSEIFDDQFSVERPDGSNFTLKIRSTKLEDSAMYFCASSEPGFHEQYFGPGTRLTVT.

The chain combines TRBV4-3 with TRBJ1-2, with TRBD1 identical over 8 bases. Germline lookup yields CDR1 LGHNA and CDR2 YSLEER. The CDR3 spans 16 residues. The V segment lost 2 bases and the J segment 4 bases; nucleotides outside the gene matches: 9. The chain's CDR3 is CASSQTWTGSGYGYTF. The CDR3 nucleotides are TGCGCCAGCAGCCAAACATGGACAGGGAGCGGCTATGGCTACACCTTC.

This clone was seen a single time. The V call is TRBV7-9, the J call TRBJ1-3; 7 positions agree with TRBD1. The CDR3 contains 14 residues. Losses at the gene ends were 7 bases for V and 3 bases for J; bases not matched to a gene: 6. Per the germline V gene, CDR1 is SEHNR and CDR2 is FQNEAQ (reference sequence). CDR3 bases: TGTGCCAGCACCCGCCGGGACAGTGGAAACACCATATATTTT. Protein: CASTRRDSGNTIYF.

V gene TRBV19 combines with J gene TRBJ2-7; 7 nucleotides match TRBD1. This CDR3 contains 14 residues. V lost 6 bases, J lost 7 bases, and 12 bases stayed unmatched. Germline V gene data show CDR1 as LNHDA and CDR2 as SQIVND (reference sequence). The CDR3 DNA sequence: TGTGCCAGTAGACCCCGGACAGGTGACCGGGAGCAGTACTTC. This translates into CASRPRTGDREQYF.

This chain connects TRBV9 to TRBJ1-2, with 9 bases identical to TRBD1. CDR3 length: 17 amino acids. Germline lookup yields CDR1 SGDLS and CDR2 YYNGEE. V lost 0 bases and J lost 4; bases outside the gene matches: 10. CDR3 DNA sequence: TGTGCCAGCAGCGTAGAAGGCGGGACAGGGATGAGCTATGGCTACACCTTC. It encodes CASSVEGGTGMSYGYTF.

This chain joins TRBV7-9 and TRBJ1-2, with 8 bases identical to TRBD1. This CDR3 contains 15 residues. J was trimmed by 4 bases and V by 0 bases; bases with no gene match: 4. Germline CDR1 reads SEHNR; CDR2 reads FQNEAQ (reference sequence). The CDR3 region is CASSLADRAVYGYTF. The CDR3 nucleotides read TGTGCCAGCAGCTTAGCGGACAGGGCCGTCTATGGCTACACCTTC.

V is TRBV11-2 and J is TRBJ2-3; D call uncertain. CDR3 size: 16 residues. Germline V lookup: CDR1 SGHAT, CDR2 FQNNGV. V was clipped by 0 bases and J by 8 bases, with 18 bases between them. CDR3 region: CASSLDRAAPAATQYF. As DNA, the CDR3 is TGTGCCAGCAGCTTAGATAGGGCTGCCCCCGCAGCTACGCAGTATTTT.

This clone has just one count. The V and J genes are TRBV7-9 and TRBJ2-1; 9 positions match TRBD2. CDR3 length: 17 residues. J was trimmed by 0 bases and V by 6 bases; bases with no gene match: 9. The V gene's germline CDR1 is SEHNR and CDR2 FQNEAQ (reference sequence). CDR3 residues: CASRQGASGDSYNEQFF. The DNA of the CDR3 is TGTGCCAGCAGACAAGGGGCTAGCGGGGACTCCTACAATGAGCAGTTCTTC.

The chain couples TRBV5-1 to TRBJ2-1; no clear D gene. Germline loops: CDR1 SGHRS, CDR2 YFSETQ. V was pared by 5 bases and J by 7 bases, with 10 bases between. This CDR3 region has 12 residues. CDR3 residues: CASRVGRNEQFF. The DNA of the CDR3 is TGCGCCAGCAGAGTAGGGCGAAATGAGCAGTTCTTC.

The chain combines TRBV27 with TRBJ2-7; a weak D match, TRBD2 (5 bases). The CDR3 sequence is 14 residues long. V was cut by 4 bases and J by 2 bases, with 12 bases left in between. In germline, CDR1 is MNHEY, CDR2 SMNVEV (reference sequence). CDR3 DNA sequence: TGTGCCAGCAGTTCGCGGGCCCGACCCTACGAGCAGTACTTC. This translates into CASSSRARPYEQYF.

The V and J genes are TRBV30 and TRBJ1-1; D perhaps matches TRBD1 (5 bases). The CDR3 consists of 12 residues. Trimming left V 2 bases short and J 11 bases short, with 15 bases between. Germline values: CDR1 GTSNPN, CDR2 SVGIG (reference sequence). The CDR3 protein is CAWSPLRGEAFF. The CDR3 DNA reads TGTGCCTGGAGTCCCTTGAGAGGGGAGGCTTTCTTT.

V is TRBV7-3 and J is TRBJ2-1; D not resolved. Trimming shortened V by 5 bases and J by 0 bases, and 8 bases separated the two germline ends. Germline CDR1 reads SGHTA; CDR2 reads FQGTGA. This CDR3 region has 14 residues. The CDR3 here is CASSELDSYNEQFF. The CDR3 DNA is TGTGCCAGCAGCGAACTTGACTCCTACAATGAGCAGTTCTTC.

The CDR3 here is CAISESFRVGYRDRSPYEQYF. The CDR3 bases are TGTGCCATCAGTGAGTCGTTTAGAGTGGGTTACCGGGACAGGAGTCCCTACGAGCAGTACTTC. The chain employs TRBV10-3 and TRBJ2-7; TRBD1 aligns across 8 bases. The CDR3 has 21 amino acids. Trimming took 0 bases from V and 2 from J; bases not matched to a gene: 21. Germline CDR1 reads ENHRY; CDR2 reads SYGVKD.

This clone was seen once. The J gene is TRBJ2-7, the V gene TRBV18; D assignment may be TRBD1 or TRBD2 (5 bases each). Trimming took off 7 bases at V and 4 bases at J, with 11 bases between the two ends. The CDR3 totals 12 residues. CDR1 is KGHSH and CDR2 is LQKENI in the germline V gene. CDR3 sequence: CASFGEGYEQYF. CDR3 nucleotide sequence: TGTGCCAGCTTCGGAGAGGGGTACGAGCAGTACTTC. Looking up the rest from reference TRBV18 and TRBJ2-7 gives the full variable domain: NAGVMQNPRHLVRRRGQEARLRCSPMKGHSHVYWYRQLPEEGLKFMVYLQKENIIDESGMPKERFSAEFPKEGPSILRIQQVVRGDSAAYFCASFGEGYEQYFGPGTRLTVT.

The chain links TRBV5-1 to TRBJ1-3; a weak D match, TRBD1 (6 bases). Per germline, CDR1 SGHRS and CDR2 YFSETQ. The CDR3 contains 15 residues. V lost 3 bases to trimming and J lost 6 bases, with 16 bases between them. CDR3 sequence (DNA): TGCGCCAGCAGCTCAATAACCGGGACACAAAACACCATATATTTT. Encoded protein: CASSSITGTQNTIYF.

The chain links TRBV6-5 to TRBJ2-5; D ambiguous. TRBJ2-7 matches the DNA end more closely, so the J call is doubtful. This CDR3 contains 14 residues. CDR1 is MNHEY and CDR2 is SVGAGI in the germline V gene. The CDR3 spells CASSPGRHSYEQYF. CDR3 sequence (DNA): TGTGCCAGCAGCCCCGGACGGCACTCCTACGAGCAGTACTTC.

V and J are TRBV19 and TRBJ2-1; D gene unclear. Germline V CDR1 and CDR2: LNHDA, SQIVND (reference sequence). The V end lost 5 bases, the J end lost 0 bases, and 11 bases lay between the germline ends. CDR3 size: 15 residues. CDR3 bases: TGTGCCAGTAGTTCGGCGATCTACTCCTACAATGAGCAGTTCTTC. It translates to CASSSAIYSYNEQFF.

The rearrangement joins TRBV27 to TRBJ1-2; D is undetermined. The germline V and J ends were trimmed by 5 bases and 4 bases, with 8 bases remaining between them. There are 12 residues in the CDR3. The germline V gene has CDR1 MNHEY and CDR2 SMNVEV (reference sequence). The CDR3 sequence is CASSEKGYGYTF. The CDR3 DNA reads as TGTGCCAGCAGTGAGAAGGGCTATGGCTACACCTTC.

The chain combines TRBV15 with TRBJ2-3, with 13 bases matching TRBD2. Per germline, CDR1 LNHNV and CDR2 YYDKDF (reference sequence). V gave up 3 bases and J gave up 6 bases; unmatched junction bases: 9. This CDR3 is 17 amino acids long. CDR3 bases: TGTGCCACCAGCAGGTACACGGGACTAGCGGGGAACGATACGCAGTATTTT. It specifies CATSRYTGLAGNDTQYF.